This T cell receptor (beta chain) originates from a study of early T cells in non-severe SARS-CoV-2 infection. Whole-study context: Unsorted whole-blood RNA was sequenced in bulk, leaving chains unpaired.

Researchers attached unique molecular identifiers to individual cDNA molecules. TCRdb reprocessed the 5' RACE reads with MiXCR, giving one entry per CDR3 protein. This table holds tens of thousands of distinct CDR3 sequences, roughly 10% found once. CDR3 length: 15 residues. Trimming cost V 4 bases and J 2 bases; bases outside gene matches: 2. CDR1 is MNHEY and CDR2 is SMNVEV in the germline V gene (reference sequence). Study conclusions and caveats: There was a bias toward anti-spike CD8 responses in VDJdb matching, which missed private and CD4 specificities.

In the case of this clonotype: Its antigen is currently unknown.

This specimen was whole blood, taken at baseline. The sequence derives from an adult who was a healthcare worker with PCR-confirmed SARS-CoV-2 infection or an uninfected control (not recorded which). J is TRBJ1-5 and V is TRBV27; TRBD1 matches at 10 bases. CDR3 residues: CASSSGTGGNQPQHF. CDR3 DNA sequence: TGTGCCAGCAGTTCCGGGACAGGGGGCAATCAGCCCCAGCATTTT.